This T cell receptor (beta chain) was identified in a study of T cell repertoires in ileal Crohn's disease. In the study overall: At postoperative colonoscopy, neoterminal ileum biopsies were taken as M6.

Time point reported: neoterminal ileum biopsy at postoperative endoscopy, about 6 months after surgery. The CDR3 extends over 15 amino acids. The germline V gene encodes CDR1 MNHNS and CDR2 SASEGT. The V and J ends lost 7 bases and 3 bases respectively, with 16 bases between them. This table comes from immunoSEQ multiplex PCR, and its TCRdb copy is limited to in-frame clones, with some not included. The data contain more than 7,000 clones, roughly 74% of them seen just once; the ten biggest clones take up under 9.5%. The TCR originated in an adult with Crohn's disease. The sequencing input was ileal tissue. J is TRBJ1-5 and V is TRBV6-1; D gene unclear. The DNA for the CDR3 is TGTGCCAGCACCCCACGAGGCATTAACAATCAGCCCCAGCATTTT. This sequence encodes CASTPRGINNQPQHF.